Listed below are T cell receptor beta chains from one sample, sequenced in a study of blood T cell repertoires in COVID-19. Assay: immunoSEQ multiplex PCR; the TCRdb copy retains only in-frame clones and omits some. The table records about 210,000 clones, roughly 88% of them present only once. Material: peripheral blood. Receptor source: a man aged 50 or older with active or convalescent COVID-19. Both conserved end residues are part of each CDR3. The D gene is left open where the match is weak. Where a row states a size, it is once, few, many or the class of an expanded clone; other rows omit it.

CDR3aa,CDR3nt,abundance,d_gene,v_gene,j_gene
CASSPLHFTGELFF,TGTGCCAGCTCACCACTACATTTCACCGGGGAGCTGTTTTTT,once,NA,TRBV18,TRBJ2-2
CASSQALRGEQFF,TGTGCCAGCAGCCAAGCGCTCAGGGGTGAGCAGTTCTTC,NA,NA,TRBV16,TRBJ2-1
CASSLRTGVGYGYTF,TGCGCCAGCAGCCTTAGGACAGGGGTAGGCTATGGCTACACCTTC,NA,TRBD1,TRBV5-1,TRBJ1-2
CASMTVTDTQYF,TGTGCCAGCATGACAGTCACAGATACGCAGTATTTT,NA,NA,TRBV28,TRBJ2-3
CASSPLGREGRADTQYF,TGTGCCAGCAGCCCTCTAGGGCGGGAGGGCAGGGCAGATACGCAGTATTTT,once,TRBD2,TRBV28,TRBJ2-3
CASSFRQGTYGYTF,TGTGCCAGCAGCTTCCGGCAGGGAACCTATGGCTACACCTTC,NA,NA,TRBV2,TRBJ1-2
CASSPAGRGGTGELFF,TGTGCCAGCAGCCCCGCAGGGAGGGGAGGAACCGGGGAGCTGTTTTTT,few,TRBD2,TRBV28,TRBJ2-2
CATSDSSGAGDTQYF,TGTGCCACCAGTGATTCGTCAGGGGCGGGAGATACGCAGTATTTT,once,NA,TRBV24-1,TRBJ2-3
CASSSSTGTGDTEAFF,TGTGCCAGCAGTTCGTCCACCGGGACAGGGGACACTGAAGCTTTCTTT,once,TRBD1,TRBV6-2/TRBV6-3,TRBJ1-1
CASSQDRFRGRGNTGELFF,TGTGCCAGCAGCCAAGATCGTTTTCGGGGGAGAGGGAACACCGGGGAGCTGTTTTTT,NA,NA,TRBV3-1/TRBV3-2,TRBJ2-2
CASSLSRGNTIYF,TGTGCCAGCAGCTTATCCAGGGGAAACACCATATATTTT,NA,NA,TRBV5-6,TRBJ1-3
CASSPPGQADTQYF,TGTGCCAGCTCACCACCGGGACAGGCAGATACGCAGTATTTT,NA,TRBD1,TRBV18,TRBJ2-3
CASSDPHRGGSTDTQYF,TGTGCCAGCAGTGACCCCCATCGCGGGGGTAGCACAGATACGCAGTATTTT,NA,TRBD2,TRBV25-1,TRBJ2-3
CASSPLDSRGGSYNSPLHF,TGTGCCAGCAGCCCGCTGGACAGCCGAGGGGGCTCCTATAATTCACCCCTCCACTTT,once,NA,TRBV21-1,TRBJ1-6
CASSQQDTYNEQFF,TGTGCCAGCAGCCAACAGGACACATACAATGAGCAGTTCTTC,NA,NA,TRBV4-2,TRBJ2-1
CASSERRGGGYNQPQHF,TGTGCCAGCAGTGAACGGCGGGGAGGGGGGTACAATCAGCCCCAGCATTTT,NA,NA,TRBV28,TRBJ1-5
CASSLVRSGPYEQYF,TGTGCCAGCAGTTTGGTGAGAAGCGGCCCCTACGAGCAGTACTTC,NA,NA,TRBV27,TRBJ2-7
CASSGGAHNEQFF,TGTGCCAGCAGCGGGGGGGCTCACAATGAGCAGTTCTTC,NA,TRBD2,TRBV6-2/TRBV6-3,TRBJ2-1
CASSLTGKTHGVGEKLFF,TGTGCCAGCAGTCTCACCGGGAAGACCCACGGCGTGGGGGAAAAACTGTTTTTT,NA,NA,TRBV28,TRBJ1-4
CSGREYNEQFF,TGCAGTGGGCGGGAGTACAATGAGCAGTTCTTC,NA,TRBD2,TRBV20-1,TRBJ2-1
CASSLGGLGYNSPLHF,TGTGCCAGCAGCTTAGGAGGGCTCGGTTATAATTCACCCCTCCACTTT,NA,NA,TRBV7-2,TRBJ1-6
CASSPPASYNEQFF,TGTGCCAGCAGCCCCCCCGCGTCCTACAATGAGCAGTTCTTC,NA,NA,TRBV13,TRBJ2-1
CASSRGTGGGLSTEAFF,TGTGCCAGCAGTCGGGGGACAGGGGGCGGATTGAGCACTGAAGCTTTCTTT,NA,TRBD1,TRBV6-2/TRBV6-3,TRBJ1-1
CATSRDPGKENIQYF,TGTGCCACCAGCAGAGATCCAGGCAAAGAAAACATTCAGTACTTC,once,NA,TRBV15,TRBJ2-4
CASSLGWLRGLCEQYF,TGTGCCAGCAGCCTGGGGTGGCTACGGGGATTGTGCGAGCAGTACTTC,NA,NA,TRBV5-4,TRBJ2-7
CATSRGGHLSSGANVLTF,TGTGCCACCAGCAGAGGGGGACACCTTTCCTCTGGGGCCAACGTCCTGACTTTC,few,NA,TRBV15,TRBJ2-6
CASSFRQGHSPLHF,TGCGCCAGCAGCTTCCGACAGGGCCATTCACCCCTCCACTTT,few,TRBD1,TRBV5-1,TRBJ1-6
CASSLEGREGRYNEQFF,TGTGCCAGCAGCTTAGAAGGGCGGGAGGGCCGCTACAATGAGCAGTTCTTC,NA,TRBD2,TRBV7-6,TRBJ2-1
CASSLGTGLLETQYF,TGTGCCAGCAGTTTAGGGACAGGGTTACTGGAGACCCAGTACTTC,NA,TRBD1,TRBV28,TRBJ2-5
CASSQGNYNEKLFF,TGCGCCAGCAGCCAAGGGAACTATAATGAAAAACTGTTTTTT,NA,NA,TRBV4-1,TRBJ1-4
CASSRDRDGNQPQHF,TGTGCCAGCAGCCGTGACAGGGATGGCAATCAGCCCCAGCATTTT,NA,TRBD1,TRBV6-5,TRBJ1-5
CASSYAASGTGELFF,TGTGCCAGCAGTTACGCCGCTAGTGGCACCGGGGAGCTGTTTTTT,NA,NA,TRBV6-2/TRBV6-3,TRBJ2-2
CASSLDRDRGEAFF,TGTGCCAGCAGCTTAGACCGGGACAGGGGTGAAGCTTTCTTT,NA,TRBD1,TRBV11-2,TRBJ1-1
CASSPPAGLSYEQYF,TGTGCCAGCAGTCCCCCAGCGGGCCTCTCCTACGAGCAGTACTTC,once,NA,TRBV28,TRBJ2-7
CASSRGWGAETQYF,TGTGCCAGTTCAAGGGGGTGGGGTGCAGAGACCCAGTACTTC,NA,NA,TRBV6-5,TRBJ2-5
CASTYSPGDNYGYTF,TGCGCCAGCACCTACTCGCCCGGGGATAACTATGGCTACACCTTC,NA,NA,TRBV5-1,TRBJ1-2